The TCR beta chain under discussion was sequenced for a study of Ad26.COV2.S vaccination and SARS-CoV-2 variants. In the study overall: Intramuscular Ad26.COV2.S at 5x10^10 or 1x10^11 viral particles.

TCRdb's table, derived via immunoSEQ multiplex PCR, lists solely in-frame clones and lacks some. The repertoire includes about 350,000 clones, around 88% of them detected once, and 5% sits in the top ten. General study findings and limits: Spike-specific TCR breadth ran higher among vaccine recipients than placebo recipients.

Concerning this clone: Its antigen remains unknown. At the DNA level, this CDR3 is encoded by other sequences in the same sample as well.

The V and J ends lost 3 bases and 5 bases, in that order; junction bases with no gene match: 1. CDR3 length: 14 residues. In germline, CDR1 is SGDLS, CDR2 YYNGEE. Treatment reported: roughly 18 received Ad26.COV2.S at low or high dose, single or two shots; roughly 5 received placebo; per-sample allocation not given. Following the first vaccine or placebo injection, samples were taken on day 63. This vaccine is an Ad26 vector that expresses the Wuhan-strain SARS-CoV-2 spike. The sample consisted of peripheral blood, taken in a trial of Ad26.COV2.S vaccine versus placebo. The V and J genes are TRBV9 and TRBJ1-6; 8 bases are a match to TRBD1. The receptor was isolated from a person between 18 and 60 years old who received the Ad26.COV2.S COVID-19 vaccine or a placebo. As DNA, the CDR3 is TGTGCCAGCAGCGCGACAGGGGATAATTCACCCCTCCACTTT. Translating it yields CASSATGDNSPLHF.